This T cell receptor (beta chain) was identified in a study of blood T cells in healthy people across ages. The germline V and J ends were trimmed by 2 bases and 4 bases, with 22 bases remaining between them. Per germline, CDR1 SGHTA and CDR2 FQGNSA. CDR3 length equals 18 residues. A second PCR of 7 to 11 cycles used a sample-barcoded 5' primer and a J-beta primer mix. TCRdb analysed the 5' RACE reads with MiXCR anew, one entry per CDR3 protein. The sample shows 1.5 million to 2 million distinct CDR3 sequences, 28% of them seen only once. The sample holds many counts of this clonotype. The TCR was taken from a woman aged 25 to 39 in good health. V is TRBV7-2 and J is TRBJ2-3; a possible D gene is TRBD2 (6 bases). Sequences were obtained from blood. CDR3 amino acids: CASSLRGGVLQAADTQYF. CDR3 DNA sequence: TGTGCCAGCAGCTTACGGGGCGGGGTCCTCCAGGCGGCAGATACGCAGTATTTT. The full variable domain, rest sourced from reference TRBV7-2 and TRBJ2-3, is GAGVSQSPSNKVTEKGKDVELRCDPISGHTALYWYRQSLGQGLEFLIYFQGNSAPDKSGLPSDRFSAERTGGSVSTLTIQRTQQEDSAVYLCASSLRGGVLQAADTQYFGPGTRLTVL.